Sequencing of this TCR beta chain was carried out in a study of spatial heterogeneity in lung cancer. TCRdb re-derived calls from the 5' RACE reads in MiXCR, one entry per CDR3 protein. Of 39,000 or so distinct CDR3 sequences detected, 3.1% appear once; the ten largest clones hold about 37%. The time point here: sample taken at primary tumor resection. The donors, approximately 66 patients with untreated early-stage non-small cell lung cancer, provided the samples. Unsorted samples of tumor, nontumor lung or frozen PBMC had their whole RNA sequenced. This clonotype was seen many times. The CDR3 runs to 18 residues. Per the germline V gene, CDR1 is SGHKS and CDR2 is YYEKEE (reference sequence). Trimming took 4 bases from V and 1 from J, leaving 23 bases between them.

The chain links TRBV5-5 to TRBJ1-1, with a weak D call TRBD1 (5 bases). This TCR derives from a male donor with early-stage non-small cell lung cancer. Here the sequenced sample was normal lung tissue next to the tumor, taken at surgery. CDR3 nucleotides: TGTGCCAGCAGCCCGCTGATGACAGCGTTGGCCTCGAACACTGAAGCTTTCTTT. Translated: CASSPLMTALASNTEAFF.